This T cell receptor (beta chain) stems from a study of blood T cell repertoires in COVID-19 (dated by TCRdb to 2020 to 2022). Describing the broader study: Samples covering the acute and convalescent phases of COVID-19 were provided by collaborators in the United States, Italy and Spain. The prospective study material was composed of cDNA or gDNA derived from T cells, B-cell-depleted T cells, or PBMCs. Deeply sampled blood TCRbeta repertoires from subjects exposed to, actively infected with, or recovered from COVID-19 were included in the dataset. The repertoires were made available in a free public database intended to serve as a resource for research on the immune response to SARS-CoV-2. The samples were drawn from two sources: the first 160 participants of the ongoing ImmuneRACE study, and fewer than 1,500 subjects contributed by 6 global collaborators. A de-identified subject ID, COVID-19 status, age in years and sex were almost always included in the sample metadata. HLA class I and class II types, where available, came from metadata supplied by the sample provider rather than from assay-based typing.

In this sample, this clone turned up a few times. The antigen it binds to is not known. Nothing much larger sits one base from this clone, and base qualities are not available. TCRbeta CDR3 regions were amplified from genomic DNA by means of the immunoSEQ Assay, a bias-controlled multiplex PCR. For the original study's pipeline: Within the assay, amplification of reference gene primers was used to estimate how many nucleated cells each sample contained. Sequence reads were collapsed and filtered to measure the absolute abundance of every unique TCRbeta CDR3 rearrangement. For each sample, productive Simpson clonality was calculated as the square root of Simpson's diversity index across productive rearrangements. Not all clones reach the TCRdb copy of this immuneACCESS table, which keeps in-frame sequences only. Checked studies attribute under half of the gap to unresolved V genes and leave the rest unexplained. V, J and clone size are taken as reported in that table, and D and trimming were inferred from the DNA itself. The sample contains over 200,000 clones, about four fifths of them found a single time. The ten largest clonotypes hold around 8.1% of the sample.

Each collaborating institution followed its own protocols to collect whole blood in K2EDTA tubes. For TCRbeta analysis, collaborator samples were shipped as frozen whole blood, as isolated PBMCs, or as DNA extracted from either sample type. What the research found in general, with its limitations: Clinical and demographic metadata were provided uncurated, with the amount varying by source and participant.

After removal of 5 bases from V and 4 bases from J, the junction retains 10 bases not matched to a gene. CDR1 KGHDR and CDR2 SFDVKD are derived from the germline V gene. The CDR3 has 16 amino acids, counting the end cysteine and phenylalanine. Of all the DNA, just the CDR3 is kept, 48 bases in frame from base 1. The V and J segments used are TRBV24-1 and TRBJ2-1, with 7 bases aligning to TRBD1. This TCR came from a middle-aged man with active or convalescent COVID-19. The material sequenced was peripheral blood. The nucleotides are TGTGCCACCAGTGCGTCTACCGGGACAGCATACAATGAGCAGTTCTTC. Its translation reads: CATSASTGTAYNEQFF.